These 2 T cell receptor beta chains share one sample of origin, sequenced in a study of cytomegalovirus exposure and HLA in healthy donors. PCR was performed using 60 Vbeta and 13 Jbeta primers. The protocol was immunoSEQ multiplex PCR, while the TCRdb copy is restricted to in-frame clones and leaves out a portion. The table includes 240,000 or so clones, about 80% detected once. Sample: PBMCs. Receptors originate from a woman aged 55 to 70 in good health and CMV-seropositive.

The CDR3 nucleotides read TGTGCCAGCTCACCCTGGACAGGGCCTGAAGCTTTCTTT. Translated, it gives CASSPWTGPEAFF. The chain recombines TRBV18 with TRBJ1-1; TRBD1 matches 8 bases. CDR1 and CDR2 from the germline V gene are KGHSH and LQKENI. The CDR3 has 13 amino acids. Losses at the gene ends were 3 bases for V and 6 bases for J; bases not matched to a gene: 3.

Remarks on this clone: Within the sample, other DNA sequences also encode this same CDR3. The chain links TRBV5-4 to TRBJ2-5; the match to TRBD1 covers 9 bases. Germline lookup yields CDR1 SGHNT and CDR2 YYREEE (reference sequence). The CDR3 is 13 residues long. Trimming at V came to 4 bases and at J to 3 bases, leaving 1 base not matched to a gene. CDR3 in amino acids: CASSRTGEETQYF. CDR3 nucleotides: TGTGCCAGCAGCCGGACAGGGGAAGAGACCCAGTACTTC.